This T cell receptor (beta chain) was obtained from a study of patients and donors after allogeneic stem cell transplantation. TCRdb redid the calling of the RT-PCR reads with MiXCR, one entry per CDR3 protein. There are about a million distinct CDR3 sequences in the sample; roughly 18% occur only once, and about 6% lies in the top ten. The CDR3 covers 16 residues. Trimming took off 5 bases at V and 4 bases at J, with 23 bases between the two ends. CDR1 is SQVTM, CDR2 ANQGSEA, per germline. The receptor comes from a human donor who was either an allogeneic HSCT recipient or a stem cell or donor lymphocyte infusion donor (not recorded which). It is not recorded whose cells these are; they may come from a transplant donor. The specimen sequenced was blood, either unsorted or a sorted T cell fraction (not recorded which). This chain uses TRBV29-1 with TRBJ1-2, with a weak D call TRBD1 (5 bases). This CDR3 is CSVSPGRLSGRYGYTF. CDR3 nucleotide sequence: TGCAGCGTTTCTCCGGGACGGCTTTCCGGCCGCTATGGCTACACCTTC.